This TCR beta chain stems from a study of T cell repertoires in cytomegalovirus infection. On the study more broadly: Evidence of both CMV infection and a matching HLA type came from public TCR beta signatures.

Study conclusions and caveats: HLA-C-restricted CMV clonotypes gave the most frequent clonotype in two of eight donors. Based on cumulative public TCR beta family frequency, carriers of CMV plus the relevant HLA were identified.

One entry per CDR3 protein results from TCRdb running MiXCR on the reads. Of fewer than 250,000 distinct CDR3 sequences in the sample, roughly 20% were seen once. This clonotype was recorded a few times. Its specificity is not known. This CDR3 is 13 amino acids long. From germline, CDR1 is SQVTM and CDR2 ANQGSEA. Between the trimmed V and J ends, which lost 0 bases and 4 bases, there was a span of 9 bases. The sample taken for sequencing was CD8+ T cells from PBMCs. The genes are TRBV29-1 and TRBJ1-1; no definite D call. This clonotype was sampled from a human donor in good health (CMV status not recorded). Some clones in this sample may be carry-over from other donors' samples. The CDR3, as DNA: TGCAGCGTTGAAGACGGCCTGGGCACTGAAGCTTTCTTT. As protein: CSVEDGLGTEAFF.